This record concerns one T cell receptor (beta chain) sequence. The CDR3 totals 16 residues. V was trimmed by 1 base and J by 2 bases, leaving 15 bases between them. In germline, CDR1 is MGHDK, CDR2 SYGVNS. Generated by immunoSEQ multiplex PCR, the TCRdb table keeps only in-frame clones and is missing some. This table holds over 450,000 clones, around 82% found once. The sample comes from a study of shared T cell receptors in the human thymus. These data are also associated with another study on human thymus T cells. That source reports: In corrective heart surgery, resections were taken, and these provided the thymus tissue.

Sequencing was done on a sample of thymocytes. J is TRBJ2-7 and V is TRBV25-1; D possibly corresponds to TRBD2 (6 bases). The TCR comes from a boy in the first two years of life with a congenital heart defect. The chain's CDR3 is CASSEWPGSGTYEQYF. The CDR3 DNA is TGTGCCAGCAGTGAATGGCCGGGTAGCGGAACCTACGAGCAGTACTTC.